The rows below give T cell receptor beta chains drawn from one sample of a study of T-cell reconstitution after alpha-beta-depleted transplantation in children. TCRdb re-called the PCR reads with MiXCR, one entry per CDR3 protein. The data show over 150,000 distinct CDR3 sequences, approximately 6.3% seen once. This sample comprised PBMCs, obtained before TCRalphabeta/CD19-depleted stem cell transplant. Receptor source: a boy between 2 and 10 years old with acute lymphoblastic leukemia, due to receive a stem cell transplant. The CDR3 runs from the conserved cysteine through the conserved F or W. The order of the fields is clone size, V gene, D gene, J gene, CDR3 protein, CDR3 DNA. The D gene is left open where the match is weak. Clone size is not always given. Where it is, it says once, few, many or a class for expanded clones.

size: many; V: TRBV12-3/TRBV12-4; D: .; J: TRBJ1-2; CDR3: CASTRGGGYTF; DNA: TGTGCCAGCACCCGTGGGGGCGGCTACACCTTC
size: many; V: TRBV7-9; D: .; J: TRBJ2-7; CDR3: CASSSLQGLHF; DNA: TGTGCCAGCAGCTCCCTGCAGGGTTTGCACTTC
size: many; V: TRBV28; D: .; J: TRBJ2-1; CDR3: CASSLSGKSSRGNEQFF; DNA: TGTGCCAGCAGTTTAAGTGGAAAGTCTAGTAGGGGAAATGAGCAGTTCTTC
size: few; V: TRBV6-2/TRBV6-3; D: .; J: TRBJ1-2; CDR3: CASSVRAGYGYTF; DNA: TGTGCCAGCAGTGTGCGGGCCGGCTATGGCTACACCTTC
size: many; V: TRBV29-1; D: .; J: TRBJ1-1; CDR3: CSVVQGSLNTEAFF; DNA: TGCAGCGTTGTCCAGGGATCTTTGAACACTGAAGCTTTCTTT
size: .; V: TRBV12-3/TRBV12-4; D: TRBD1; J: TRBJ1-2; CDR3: CASSDRGGGYTF; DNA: TGTGCCAGCAGCGACAGGGGTGGTGGCTACACCTTC
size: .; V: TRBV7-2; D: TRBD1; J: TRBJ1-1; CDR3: CASSFRDRATEAFF; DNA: TGTGCCAGCAGCTTCCGGGACAGGGCCACTGAAGCTTTCTTT
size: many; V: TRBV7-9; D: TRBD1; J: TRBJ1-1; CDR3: CASGTGSTEAFF; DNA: TGTGCCAGTGGGACAGGAAGCACTGAAGCTTTCTTT
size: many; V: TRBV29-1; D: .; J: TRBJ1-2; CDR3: CSVGEPGTLYGYTF; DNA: TGCAGCGTTGGGGAACCCGGGACACTCTATGGCTACACCTTC
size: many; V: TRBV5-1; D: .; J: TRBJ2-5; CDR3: CASSQLTQDGETQYF; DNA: TGCGCCAGCAGCCAATTGACTCAGGACGGAGAGACCCAGTACTTC
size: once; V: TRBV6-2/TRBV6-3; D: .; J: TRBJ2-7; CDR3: CASTLRLRDPNEQCF; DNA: TGTGCCAGCACCCTACGCCTCCGGGACCCCAACGAGCAGTGCTTC
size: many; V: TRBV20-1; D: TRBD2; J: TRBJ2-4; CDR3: CSASSGGANIQYF; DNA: TGCAGTGCTAGTAGCGGGGGGGCTAACATTCAGTACTTC
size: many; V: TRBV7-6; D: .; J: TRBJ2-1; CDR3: CASSLASGFYNEQFF; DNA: TGTGCCAGCAGCTTAGCTAGCGGATTTTACAATGAGCAGTTCTTC
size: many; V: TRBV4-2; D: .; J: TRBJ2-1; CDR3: CASSVGYNEQFF; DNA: TGTGCCAGCAGCGTCGGATACAATGAGCAGTTCTTC
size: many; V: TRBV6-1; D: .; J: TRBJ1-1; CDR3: CASIVWGLPGAFF; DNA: TGTGCCAGCATTGTATGGGGTCTCCCTGGGGCTTTCTTT
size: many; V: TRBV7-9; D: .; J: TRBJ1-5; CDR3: CASSSNRVSNQPQHF; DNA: TGTGCCAGCAGCTCAAACAGGGTTAGCAATCAGCCCCAGCATTTT
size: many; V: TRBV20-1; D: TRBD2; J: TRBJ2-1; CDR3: CSARDPSGRADEQFF; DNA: TGCAGTGCTAGAGATCCTAGCGGGAGGGCCGATGAGCAGTTCTTC
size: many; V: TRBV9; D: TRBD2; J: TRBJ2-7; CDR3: CASSVDPRSGGTYEQYF; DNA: TGTGCCAGCAGCGTAGACCCCAGGAGCGGGGGAACCTACGAGCAGTACTTC
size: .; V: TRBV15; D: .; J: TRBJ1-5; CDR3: CATSARRTAQPQHF; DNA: TGTGCCACCAGCGCTCGACGGACTGCTCAGCCCCAGCATTTT
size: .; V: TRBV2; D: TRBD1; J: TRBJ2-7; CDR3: CASSERTGVHSYSYEQYF; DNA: TGTGCCAGCAGTGAAAGGACAGGGGTCCATTCGTACTCCTACGAGCAGTACTTC
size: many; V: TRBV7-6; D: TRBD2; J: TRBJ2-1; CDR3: CASSYETSANEQFF; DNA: TGTGCCAGCAGCTATGAGACTAGCGCCAATGAGCAGTTCTTC
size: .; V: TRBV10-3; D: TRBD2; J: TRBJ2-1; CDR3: CAISATSGSGDNEQFF; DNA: TGTGCCATCAGTGCGACTAGCGGGAGTGGTGACAATGAGCAGTTCTTC
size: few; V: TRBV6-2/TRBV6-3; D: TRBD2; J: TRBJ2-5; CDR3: CASSYGGGRQETQYF; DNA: TGTGCCAGCAGTTACGGCGGCGGGAGGCAAGAGACCCAGTACTTC
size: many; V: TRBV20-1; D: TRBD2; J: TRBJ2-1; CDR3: CSAREMLAGGFYNEQFF; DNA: TGCAGTGCTAGAGAAATGCTAGCGGGGGGCTTCTACAATGAGCAGTTCTTC
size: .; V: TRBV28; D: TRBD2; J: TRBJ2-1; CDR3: CASSLGGTSGDEQFF; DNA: TGTGCCAGCAGTTTAGGGGGGACTAGCGGGGATGAGCAGTTCTTC
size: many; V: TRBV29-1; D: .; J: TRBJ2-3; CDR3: CSVRDRTDTQYF; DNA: TGCAGCGTTCGGGATCGTACAGATACGCAGTATTTT
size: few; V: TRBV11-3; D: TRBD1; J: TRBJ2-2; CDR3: CASSIGTAGELFF; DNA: TGTGCCAGCAGCATCGGGACAGCCGGGGAGCTGTTTTTT
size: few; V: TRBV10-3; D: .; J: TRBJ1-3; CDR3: CAISESAGPLAYTIYF; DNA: TGTGCCATCAGTGAGTCGGCGGGCCCTTTGGCATACACCATATATTTT
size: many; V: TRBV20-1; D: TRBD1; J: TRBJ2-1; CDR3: CSASGEGGRISSYNEQFF; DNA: TGCAGTGCTTCCGGGGAAGGGGGCCGCATTAGCTCCTACAATGAGCAGTTCTTC
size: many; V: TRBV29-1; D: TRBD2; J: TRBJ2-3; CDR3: CSVWQRDGTDTQYF; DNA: TGCAGCGTTTGGCAGCGGGATGGCACAGATACGCAGTATTTT
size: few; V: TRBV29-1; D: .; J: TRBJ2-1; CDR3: CSVLGRPMEGEQFF; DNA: TGCAGCGTCCTGGGACGGCCGATGGAGGGGGAGCAGTTCTTC
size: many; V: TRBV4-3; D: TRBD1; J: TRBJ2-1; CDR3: CASSPYRGNEQFF; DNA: TGCGCCAGCAGCCCTTACAGGGGAAATGAGCAGTTCTTC
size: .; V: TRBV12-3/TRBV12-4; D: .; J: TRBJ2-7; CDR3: CASSLARDVFYYEQYF; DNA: TGTGCCAGCAGTTTAGCCAGGGACGTCTTCTACTACGAGCAGTACTTC
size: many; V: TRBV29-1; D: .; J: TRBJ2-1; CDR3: CSVDDEQFF; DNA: TGCAGCGTTGACGATGAGCAGTTCTTC
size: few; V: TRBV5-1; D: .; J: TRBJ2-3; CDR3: CASSYQEPSTDTQYF; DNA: TGCGCCAGCAGCTATCAGGAGCCTAGCACAGATACGCAGTATTTT
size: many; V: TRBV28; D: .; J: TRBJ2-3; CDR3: CASSFPKEGRGDTQYF; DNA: TGTGCCAGCAGTTTCCCCAAGGAGGGACGGGGAGATACGCAGTATTTT
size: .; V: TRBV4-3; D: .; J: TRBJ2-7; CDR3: CASSQDFGAPSYEQYF; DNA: TGCGCCAGCAGCCAAGATTTCGGGGCACCCTCCTACGAGCAGTACTTC
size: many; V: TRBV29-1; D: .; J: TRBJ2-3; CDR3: CSVFSPDTQYF; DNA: TGCAGCGTCTTTTCCCCAGATACGCAGTATTTT
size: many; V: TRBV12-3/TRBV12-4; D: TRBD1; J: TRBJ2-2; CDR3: CASSLGTGENTGELFF; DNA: TGTGCCAGCAGCTTAGGGACAGGGGAAAACACCGGGGAGCTGTTTTTT